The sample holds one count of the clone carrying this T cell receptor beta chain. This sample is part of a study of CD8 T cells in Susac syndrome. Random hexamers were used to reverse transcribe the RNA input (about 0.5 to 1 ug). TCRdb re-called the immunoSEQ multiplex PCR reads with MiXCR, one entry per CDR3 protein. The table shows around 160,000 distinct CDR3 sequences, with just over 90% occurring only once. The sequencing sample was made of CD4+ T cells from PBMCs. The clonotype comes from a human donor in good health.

DNA of the CDR3: TGTGCCAGCAGCTTAGATGGGGACACGCGGGAGCGCTACACCTTC. Protein: CASSLDGDTRERYTF. This chain connects TRBV7-2 to TRBJ1-2, with a weak D call TRBD1 (6 bases). Germline V CDR1 and CDR2: SGHTA, FQGNSA. This CDR3 is built from 15 residues. V lost 1 base and J lost 9, with 18 bases in between.